Sequencing of this T cell receptor (beta chain) was carried out in a study of blood T cell repertoires in COVID-19. Followed over time, Seattle patients had been enrolled while infection was active. Data came from immunoSEQ multiplex PCR; TCRdb stores just in-frame clones and leaves some out. In the table there are about 360,000 clones, about 88% of which are singletons. A word on this clone: Germline and junction disagree at one end, which may indicate a read error.

Germline V gene lookup returns CDR1 SNHLY and CDR2 FYNNEI. This CDR3 is built from 12 residues. The specimen sequenced was peripheral blood. This clonotype originated in a woman aged 55-75 years with COVID-19, enrolled during active disease. This chain joins TRBV2 and TRBJ2-2; 10 bases map to TRBD1. CDR3: CAGRDRGGELFF. CDR3 in DNA: TGTGCCGGCAGGGACAGGGGCGGGGAGCTGTTTTTT.